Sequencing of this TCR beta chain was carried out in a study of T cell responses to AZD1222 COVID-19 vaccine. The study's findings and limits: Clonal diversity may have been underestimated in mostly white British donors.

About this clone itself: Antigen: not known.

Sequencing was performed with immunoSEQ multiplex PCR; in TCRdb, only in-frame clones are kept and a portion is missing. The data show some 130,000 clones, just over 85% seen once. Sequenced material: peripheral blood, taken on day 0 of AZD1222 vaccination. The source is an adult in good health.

Written as DNA, the CDR3 is TGTGCCAGCAGTTTCCTGAACCCAGGGGGAAACACTGAAGCTTTCTTT. It translates to CASSFLNPGGNTEAFF. J is TRBJ1-1 and V is TRBV28; 7 positions agree with TRBD1. Per germline, CDR1 MDHEN and CDR2 SYDVKM. The CDR3 contains 16 residues. The ends lost 3 bases at V and 2 bases at J; junction bases unmatched: 9.